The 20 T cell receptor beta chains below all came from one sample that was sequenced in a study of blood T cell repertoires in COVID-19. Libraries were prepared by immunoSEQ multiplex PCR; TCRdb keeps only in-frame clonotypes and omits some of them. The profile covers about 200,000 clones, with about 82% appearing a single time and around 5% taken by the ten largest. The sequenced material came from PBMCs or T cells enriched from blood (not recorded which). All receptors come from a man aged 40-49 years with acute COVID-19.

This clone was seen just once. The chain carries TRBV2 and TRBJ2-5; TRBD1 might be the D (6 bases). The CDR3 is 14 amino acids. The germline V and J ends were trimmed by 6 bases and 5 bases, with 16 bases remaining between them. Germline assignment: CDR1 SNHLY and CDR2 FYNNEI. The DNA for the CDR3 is TGTGCCAGCAGGCCCGGACAGATTTGGGAGACCCAGTACTTC. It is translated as CASRPGQIWETQYF.

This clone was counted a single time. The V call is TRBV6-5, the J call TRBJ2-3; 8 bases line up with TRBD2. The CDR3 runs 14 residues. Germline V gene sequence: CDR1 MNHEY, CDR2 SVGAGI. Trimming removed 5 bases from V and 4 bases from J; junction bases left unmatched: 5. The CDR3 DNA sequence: TGTGCCAGCAGTACGGGAGCGGGGGCAGATACGCAGTATTTT. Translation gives CASSTGAGADTQYF.

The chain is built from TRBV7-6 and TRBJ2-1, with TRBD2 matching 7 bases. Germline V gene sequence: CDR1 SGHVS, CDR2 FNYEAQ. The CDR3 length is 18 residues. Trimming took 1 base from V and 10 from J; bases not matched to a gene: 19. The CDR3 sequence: CASSLGRSAGEDLDEQFF. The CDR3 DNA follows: TGTGCCAGCAGCTTAGGACGGTCGGCGGGAGAGGACCTTGACGAGCAGTTCTTC.

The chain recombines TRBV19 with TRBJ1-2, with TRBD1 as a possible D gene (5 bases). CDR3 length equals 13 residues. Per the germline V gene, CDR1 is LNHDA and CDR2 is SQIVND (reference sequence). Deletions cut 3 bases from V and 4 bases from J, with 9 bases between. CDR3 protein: CASSMVGGYGYTF. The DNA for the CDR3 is TGTGCCAGTAGTATGGTCGGGGGCTATGGCTACACCTTC. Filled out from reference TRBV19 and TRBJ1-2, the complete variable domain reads DGGITQSPKYLFRKEGQNVTLSCEQNLNHDAMYWYRQDPGQGLRLIYYSQIVNDFQKGDIAEGYSVSREKKESFPLTVTSAQKNPTAFYLCASSMVGGYGYTFGSGTRLTVV.

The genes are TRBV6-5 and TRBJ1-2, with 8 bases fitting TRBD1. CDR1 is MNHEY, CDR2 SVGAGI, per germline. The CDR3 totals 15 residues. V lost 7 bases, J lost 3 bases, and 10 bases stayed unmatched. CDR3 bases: TGTGCCAGCACAAAAGGGACAGGTCACGACTATGGCTACACCTTC. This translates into CASTKGTGHDYGYTF.

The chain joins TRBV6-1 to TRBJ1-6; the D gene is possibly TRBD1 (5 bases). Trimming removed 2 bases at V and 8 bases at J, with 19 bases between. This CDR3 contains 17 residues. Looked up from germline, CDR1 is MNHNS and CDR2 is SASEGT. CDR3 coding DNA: TGTGCCAGCAGTGAAAGGTCCGGGACTGACGTTTATTCACCCCTCCACTTT. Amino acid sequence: CASSERSGTDVYSPLHF.

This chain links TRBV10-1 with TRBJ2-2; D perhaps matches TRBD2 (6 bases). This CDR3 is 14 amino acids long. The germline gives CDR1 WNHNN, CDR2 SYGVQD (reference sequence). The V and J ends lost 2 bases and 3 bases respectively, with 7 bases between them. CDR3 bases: TGCGCCAGCAGTGAGAGGGAGGACACCGGGGAGCTGTTTTTT. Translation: CASSEREDTGELFF.

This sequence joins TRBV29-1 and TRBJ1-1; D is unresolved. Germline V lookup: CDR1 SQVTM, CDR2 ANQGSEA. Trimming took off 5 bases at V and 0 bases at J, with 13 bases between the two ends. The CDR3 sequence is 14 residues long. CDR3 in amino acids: CSVRYRNLNTEAFF. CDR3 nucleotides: TGCAGCGTTCGTTACAGAAACCTGAACACTGAAGCTTTCTTT.

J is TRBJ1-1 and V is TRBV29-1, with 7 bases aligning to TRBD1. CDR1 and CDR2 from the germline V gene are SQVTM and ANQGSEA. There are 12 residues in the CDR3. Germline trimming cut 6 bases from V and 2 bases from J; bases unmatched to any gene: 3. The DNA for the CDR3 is TGCAGCGTGGGGACAGTCAACACTGAAGCTTTCTTT. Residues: CSVGTVNTEAFF.

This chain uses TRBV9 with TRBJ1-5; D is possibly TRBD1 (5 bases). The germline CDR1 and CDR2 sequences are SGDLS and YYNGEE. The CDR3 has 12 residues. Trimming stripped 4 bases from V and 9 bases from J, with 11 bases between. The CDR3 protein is CASSLARGPQHF. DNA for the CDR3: TGTGCCAGCAGCCTCGCAAGGGGGCCCCAGCATTTT.

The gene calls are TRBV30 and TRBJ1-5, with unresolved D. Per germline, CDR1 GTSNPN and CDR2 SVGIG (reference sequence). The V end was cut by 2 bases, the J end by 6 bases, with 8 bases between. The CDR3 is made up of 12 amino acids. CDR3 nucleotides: TGTGCCTGGAGTCGGCAGGTTCAGCCCCAGCATTTT. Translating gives CAWSRQVQPQHF.

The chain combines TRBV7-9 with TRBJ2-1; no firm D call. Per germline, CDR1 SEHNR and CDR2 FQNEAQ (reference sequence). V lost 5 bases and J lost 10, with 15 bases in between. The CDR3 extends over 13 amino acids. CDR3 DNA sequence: TGTGCCAGCAGCACCCGGAGATCACCGGAGCAGTTCTTC. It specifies CASSTRRSPEQFF.

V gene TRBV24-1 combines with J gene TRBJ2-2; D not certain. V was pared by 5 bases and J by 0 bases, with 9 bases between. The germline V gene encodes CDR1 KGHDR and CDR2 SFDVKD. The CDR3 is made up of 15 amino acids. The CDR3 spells CATSGSQSNTGELFF. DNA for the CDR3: TGTGCCACCAGTGGTTCACAATCGAACACCGGGGAGCTGTTTTTT.

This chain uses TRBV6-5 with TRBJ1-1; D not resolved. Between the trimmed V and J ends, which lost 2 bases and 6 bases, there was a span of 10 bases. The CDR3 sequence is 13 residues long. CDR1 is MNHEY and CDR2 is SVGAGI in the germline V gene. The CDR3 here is CASSYESLSEAFF. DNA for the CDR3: TGTGCCAGCAGTTACGAGTCTCTTTCTGAAGCTTTCTTT.

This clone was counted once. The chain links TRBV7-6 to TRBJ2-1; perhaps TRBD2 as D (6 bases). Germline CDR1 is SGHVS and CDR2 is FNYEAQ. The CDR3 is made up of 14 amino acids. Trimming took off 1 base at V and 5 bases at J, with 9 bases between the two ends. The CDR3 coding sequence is TGTGCCAGCAGCTTAGTAATAGCGGACAATGAGCAGTTCTTC. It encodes CASSLVIADNEQFF.

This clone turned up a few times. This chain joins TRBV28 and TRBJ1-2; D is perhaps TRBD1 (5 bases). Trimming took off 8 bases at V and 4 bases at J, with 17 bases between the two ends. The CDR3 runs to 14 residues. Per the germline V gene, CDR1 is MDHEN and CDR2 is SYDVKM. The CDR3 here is CASQAGRVRYGYTF. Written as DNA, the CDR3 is TGTGCCAGCCAAGCCGGCAGGGTTCGCTATGGCTACACCTTC.

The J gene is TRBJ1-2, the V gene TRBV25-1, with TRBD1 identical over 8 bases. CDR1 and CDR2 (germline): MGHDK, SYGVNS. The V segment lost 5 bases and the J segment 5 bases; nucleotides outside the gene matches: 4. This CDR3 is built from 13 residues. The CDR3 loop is CASSRQGTYGYTF. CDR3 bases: TGTGCCAGCAGTCGACAGGGGACTTATGGCTACACCTTC.

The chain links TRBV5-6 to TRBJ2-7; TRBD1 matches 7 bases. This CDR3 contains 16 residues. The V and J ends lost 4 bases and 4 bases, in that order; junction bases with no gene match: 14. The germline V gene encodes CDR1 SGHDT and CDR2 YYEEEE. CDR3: CASSTLKQGSRYEQYF. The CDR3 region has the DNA TGTGCCAGCAGCACCTTAAAACAGGGGTCGCGGTACGAGCAGTACTTC.

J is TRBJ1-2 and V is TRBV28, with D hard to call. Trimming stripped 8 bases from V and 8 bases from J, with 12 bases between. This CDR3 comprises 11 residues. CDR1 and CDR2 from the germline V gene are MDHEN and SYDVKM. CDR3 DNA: TGTGCCAGCTTTGAGTCGTCGGGCTACACCTTC. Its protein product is CASFESSGYTF.

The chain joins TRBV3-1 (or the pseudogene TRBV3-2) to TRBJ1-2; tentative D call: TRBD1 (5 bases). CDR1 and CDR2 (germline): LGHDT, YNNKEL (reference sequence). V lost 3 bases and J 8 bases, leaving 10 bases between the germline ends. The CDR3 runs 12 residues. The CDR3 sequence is CASSQGQIGYTF. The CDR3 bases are TGTGCCAGCAGCCAGGGGCAGATCGGCTACACCTTC.